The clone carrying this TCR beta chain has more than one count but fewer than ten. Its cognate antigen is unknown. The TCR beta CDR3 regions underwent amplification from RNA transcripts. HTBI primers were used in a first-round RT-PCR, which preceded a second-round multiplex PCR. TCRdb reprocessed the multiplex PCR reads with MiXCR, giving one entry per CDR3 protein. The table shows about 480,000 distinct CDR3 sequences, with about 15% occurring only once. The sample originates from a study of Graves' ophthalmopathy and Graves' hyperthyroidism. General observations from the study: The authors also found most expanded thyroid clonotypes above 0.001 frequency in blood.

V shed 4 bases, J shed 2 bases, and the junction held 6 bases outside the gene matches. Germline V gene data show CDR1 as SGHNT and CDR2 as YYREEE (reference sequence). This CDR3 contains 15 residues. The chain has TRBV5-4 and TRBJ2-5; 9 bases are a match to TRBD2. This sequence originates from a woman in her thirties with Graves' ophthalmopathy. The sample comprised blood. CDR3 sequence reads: CASSRLADMQETQYF. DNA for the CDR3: TGTGCCAGCAGCCGACTAGCGGACATGCAAGAGACCCAGTACTTC.